This T cell receptor (beta chain) derives from a study of shared clonotypes between healthy human individuals. The germline V and J ends were trimmed by 4 bases and 2 bases, with 9 bases remaining between them. Germline CDR1 and CDR2: SGHVS and FQNEAQ. The CDR3 runs 13 residues. Some clones are missing from TCRdb's copy, which holds only in-frame ones; the method was immunoSEQ multiplex PCR. The data hold approximately 2.4 million clones, with approximately 95% observed a single time. The chain uses TRBV7-8 and TRBJ2-7; D may be TRBD2 (5 bases). The sequenced material came from naive CD4+ T cells sorted from blood. Noted subset: CD45RA+ positively selected. The clonotype comes from a man between 18 and 35 years old in good health. For the CDR3, the DNA is TGTGCCAGCAGCTGGGAGCCCCCCTACGAGCAGTACTTC. Protein: CASSWEPPYEQYF.